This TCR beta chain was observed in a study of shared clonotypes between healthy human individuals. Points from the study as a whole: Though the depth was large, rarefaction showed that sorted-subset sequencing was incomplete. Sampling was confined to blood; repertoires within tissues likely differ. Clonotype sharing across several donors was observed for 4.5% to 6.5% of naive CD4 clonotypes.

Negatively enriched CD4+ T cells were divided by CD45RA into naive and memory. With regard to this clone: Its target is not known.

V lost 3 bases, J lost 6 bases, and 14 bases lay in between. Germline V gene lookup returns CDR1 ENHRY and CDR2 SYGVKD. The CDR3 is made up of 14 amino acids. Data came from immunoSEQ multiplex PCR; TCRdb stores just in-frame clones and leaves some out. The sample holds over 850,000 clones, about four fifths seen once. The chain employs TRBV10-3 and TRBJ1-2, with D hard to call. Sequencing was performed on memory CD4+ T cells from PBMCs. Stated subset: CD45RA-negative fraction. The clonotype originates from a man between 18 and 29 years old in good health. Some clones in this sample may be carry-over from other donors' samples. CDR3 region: CAISEGGDVDGYTF. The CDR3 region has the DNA TGTGCCATCAGTGAAGGAGGAGACGTCGATGGCTACACCTTC.